The clone carrying this TCR beta chain was seen just once. What it binds is not known. Clones were sequenced by immunoSEQ multiplex PCR, and TCRdb holds only the in-frame ones, with some missing. In the table there are a few hundred thousand clones, around 87% of which are singletons. With V trimmed by 0 bases and J by 10 bases, 6 bases remained unmatched. The CDR3 is 15 amino acids. Germline CDR1 and CDR2: LGHNA and YSLEER. The sample comes from a study of Ad26.COV2.S vaccination and SARS-CoV-2 variants. Treatment denoted: roughly 20 received Ad26.COV2.S at low or high dose, single or two shots; roughly five received placebo; per-sample allocation not given. On day 63 after the first injection, vaccine and placebo recipients gave samples. Study outcomes and limitations: Total T cell responses were possibly underestimated by TCR breadth and depth analyses.

The specimen comprised peripheral blood, sampled in a trial of Ad26.COV2.S vaccine versus placebo. The chain combines TRBV4-3 with TRBJ1-3, with 10 bases matching TRBD1. The origin of this receptor is a person between 18 and 65 years old who received the Ad26.COV2.S COVID-19 vaccine or a placebo. CDR3 region: CASSQDPGQGTTIYF. The CDR3 DNA sequence: TGCGCCAGCAGCCAAGATCCGGGACAGGGGACGACCATATATTTT.